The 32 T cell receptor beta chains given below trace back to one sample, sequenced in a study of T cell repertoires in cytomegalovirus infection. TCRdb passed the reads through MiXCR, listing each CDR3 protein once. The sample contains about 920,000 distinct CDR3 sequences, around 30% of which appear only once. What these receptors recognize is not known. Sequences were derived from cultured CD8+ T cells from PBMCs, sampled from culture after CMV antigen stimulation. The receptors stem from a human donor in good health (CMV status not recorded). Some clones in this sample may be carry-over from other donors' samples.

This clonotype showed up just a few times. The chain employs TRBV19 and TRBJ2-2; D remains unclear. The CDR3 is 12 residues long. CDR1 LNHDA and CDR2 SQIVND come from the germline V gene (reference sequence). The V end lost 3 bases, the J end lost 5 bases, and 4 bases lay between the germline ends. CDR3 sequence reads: CASSIWTGELFF. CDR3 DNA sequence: TGTGCCAGTAGTATTTGGACCGGGGAGCTGTTTTTT.

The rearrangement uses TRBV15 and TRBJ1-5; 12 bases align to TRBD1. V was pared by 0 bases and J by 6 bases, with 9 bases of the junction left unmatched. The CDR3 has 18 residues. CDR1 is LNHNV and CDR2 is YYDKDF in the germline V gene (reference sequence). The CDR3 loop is CATSRDLSGTGGRQPQHF. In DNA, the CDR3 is TGTGCCACCAGCAGAGATCTCTCCGGGACAGGGGGCCGTCAGCCCCAGCATTTT.

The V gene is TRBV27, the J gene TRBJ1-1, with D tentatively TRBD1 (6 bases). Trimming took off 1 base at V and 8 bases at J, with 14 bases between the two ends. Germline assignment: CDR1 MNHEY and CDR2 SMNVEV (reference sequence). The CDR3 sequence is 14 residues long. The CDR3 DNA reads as TGTGCCAGCAGTTTATTCCGACAGGCCGCAGAAGCTTTCTTT. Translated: CASSLFRQAAEAFF.

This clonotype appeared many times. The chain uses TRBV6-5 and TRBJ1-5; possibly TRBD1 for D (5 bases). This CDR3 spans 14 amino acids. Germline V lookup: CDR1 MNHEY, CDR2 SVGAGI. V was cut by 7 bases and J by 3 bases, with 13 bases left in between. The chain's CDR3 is CASKRGGSNQPQHF. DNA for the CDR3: TGTGCCAGCAAACGGGGGGGGTCCAATCAGCCCCAGCATTTT.

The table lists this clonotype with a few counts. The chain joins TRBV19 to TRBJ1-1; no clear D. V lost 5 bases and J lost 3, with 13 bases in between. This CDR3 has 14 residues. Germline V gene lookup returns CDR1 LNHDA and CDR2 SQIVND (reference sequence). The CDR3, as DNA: TGTGCCAGTAGTTTTACTTCGGGGTACACTGAAGCTTTCTTT. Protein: CASSFTSGYTEAFF.

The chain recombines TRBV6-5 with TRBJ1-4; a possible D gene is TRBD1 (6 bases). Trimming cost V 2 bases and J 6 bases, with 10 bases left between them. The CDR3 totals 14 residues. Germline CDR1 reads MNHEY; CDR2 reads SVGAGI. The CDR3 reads CASSYGGGYEKLFF. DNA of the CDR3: TGTGCCAGCAGTTACGGGGGGGGCTATGAAAAACTGTTTTTT.

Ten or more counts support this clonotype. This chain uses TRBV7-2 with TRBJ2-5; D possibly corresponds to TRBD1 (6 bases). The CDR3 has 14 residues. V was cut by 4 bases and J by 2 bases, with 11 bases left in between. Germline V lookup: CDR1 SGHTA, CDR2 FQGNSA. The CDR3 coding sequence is TGTGCCAGCAGCTCTTCGACAGGTCAAGAGACCCAGTACTTC. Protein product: CASSSSTGQETQYF.

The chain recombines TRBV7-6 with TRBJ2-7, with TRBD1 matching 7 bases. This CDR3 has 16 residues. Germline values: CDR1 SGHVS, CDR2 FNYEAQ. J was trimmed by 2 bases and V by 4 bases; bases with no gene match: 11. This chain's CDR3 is CASSSGDRDWPYEQYF. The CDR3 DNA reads TGTGCCAGCAGCTCAGGCGACAGGGATTGGCCCTACGAGCAGTACTTC.

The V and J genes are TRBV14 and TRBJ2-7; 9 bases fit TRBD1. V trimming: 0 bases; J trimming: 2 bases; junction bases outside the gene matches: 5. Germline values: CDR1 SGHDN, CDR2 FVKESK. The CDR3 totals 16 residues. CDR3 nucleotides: TGTGCCAGCAGCCAAGATTGGGGACAGGGCCCCTACGAGCAGTACTTC. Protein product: CASSQDWGQGPYEQYF.

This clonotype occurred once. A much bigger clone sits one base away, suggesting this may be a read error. CDR3 loop: CASGLSPGTDGHEQYF. The CDR3 DNA is TGTGCTAGTGGTTTGTCTCCCGGGACTGACGGCCACGAGCAGTACTTC. V usage is TRBV12-5 and J usage is TRBJ2-7, with D tentatively TRBD2 (6 bases). CDR3 length: 16 residues. Germline V CDR1 and CDR2: LGHNT, FRNRAP. Trimming left V 2 bases short and J 5 bases short, with 19 bases between.

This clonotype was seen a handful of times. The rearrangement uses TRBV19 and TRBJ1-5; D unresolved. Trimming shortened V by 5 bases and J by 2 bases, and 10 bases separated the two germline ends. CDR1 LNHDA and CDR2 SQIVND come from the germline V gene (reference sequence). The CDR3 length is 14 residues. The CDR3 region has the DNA TGTGCCAGTAGTGAGATAGGCGGCAATCAGCCCCAGCATTTT. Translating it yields CASSEIGGNQPQHF.

The CDR3 sequence is CASSEDSYNSPLHF. CDR3 in DNA: TGTGCCAGCAGTGAGGACAGTTATAATTCACCCCTCCACTTT. The chain uses TRBV6-4 and TRBJ1-6; TRBD1 might be the D (6 bases). V gave up 3 bases and J gave up 4 bases, with 7 bases separating them. Germline V gives CDR1 MRHNA, CDR2 SNTAGT. This CDR3 has 14 residues.

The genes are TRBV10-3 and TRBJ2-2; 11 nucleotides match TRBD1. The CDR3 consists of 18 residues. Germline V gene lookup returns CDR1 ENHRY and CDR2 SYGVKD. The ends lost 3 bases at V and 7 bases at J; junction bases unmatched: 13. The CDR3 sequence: CAISEDGTGQGVIGELFF. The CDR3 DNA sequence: TGTGCCATCAGTGAAGATGGGACGGGACAGGGGGTCATCGGGGAGCTGTTTTTT.

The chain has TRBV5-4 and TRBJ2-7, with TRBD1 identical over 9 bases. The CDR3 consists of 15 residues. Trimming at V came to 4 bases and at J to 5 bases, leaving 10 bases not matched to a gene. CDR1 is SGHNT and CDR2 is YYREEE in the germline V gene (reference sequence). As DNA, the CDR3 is TGTGCCAGCAGCCCTGGGTTGGGGACAGGGAACGAGCAGTACGTC. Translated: CASSPGLGTGNEQYV.

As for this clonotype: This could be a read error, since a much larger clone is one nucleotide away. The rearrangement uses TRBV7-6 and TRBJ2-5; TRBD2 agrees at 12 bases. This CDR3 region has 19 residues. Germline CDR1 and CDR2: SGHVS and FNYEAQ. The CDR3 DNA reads TGTGTCAGCAGCTGGACCGGGACTAGCGGGTCTAGACCCCGAGAGACCCAGTACTTC. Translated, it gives CVSSWTGTSGSRPRETQYF.

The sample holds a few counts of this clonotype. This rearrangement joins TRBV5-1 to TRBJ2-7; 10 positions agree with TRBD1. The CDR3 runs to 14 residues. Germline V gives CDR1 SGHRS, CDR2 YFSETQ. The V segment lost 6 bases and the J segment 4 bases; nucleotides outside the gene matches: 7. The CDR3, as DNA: TGCGCCAGCAACCGTCGACAGGGGGCTTACGAGCAGTACGTC. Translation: CASNRRQGAYEQYV.

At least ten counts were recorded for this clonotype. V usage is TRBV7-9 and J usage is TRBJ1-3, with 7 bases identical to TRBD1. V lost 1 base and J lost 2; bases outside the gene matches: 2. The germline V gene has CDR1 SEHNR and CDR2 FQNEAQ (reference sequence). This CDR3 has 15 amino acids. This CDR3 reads CASSLGTGAGNTIYF. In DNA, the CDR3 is TGTGCCAGCAGCTTAGGGACAGGAGCTGGAAACACCATATATTTT.

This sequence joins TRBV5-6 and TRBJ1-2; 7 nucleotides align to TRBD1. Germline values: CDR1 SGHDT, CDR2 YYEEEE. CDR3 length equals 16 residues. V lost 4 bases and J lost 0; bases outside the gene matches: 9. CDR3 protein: CASSPGTAYSNYGYTF. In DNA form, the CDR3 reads TGTGCCAGCAGCCCAGGGACAGCCTACTCTAACTATGGCTACACCTTC.

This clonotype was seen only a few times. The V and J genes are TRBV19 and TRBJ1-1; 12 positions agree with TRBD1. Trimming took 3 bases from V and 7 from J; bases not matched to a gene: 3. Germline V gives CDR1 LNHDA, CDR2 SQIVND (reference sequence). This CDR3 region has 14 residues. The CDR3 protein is CASSMGQGAGEAFF. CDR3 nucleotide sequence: TGTGCCAGTAGTATGGGACAGGGGGCGGGTGAAGCTTTCTTT.

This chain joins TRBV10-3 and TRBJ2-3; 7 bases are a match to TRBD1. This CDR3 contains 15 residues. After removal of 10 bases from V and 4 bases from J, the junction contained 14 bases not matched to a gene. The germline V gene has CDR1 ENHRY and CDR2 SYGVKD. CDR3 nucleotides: TGTGCCACCACCGTCCGGACAGGTGGGGCAGATACGCAGTATTTT. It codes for CATTVRTGGADTQYF.

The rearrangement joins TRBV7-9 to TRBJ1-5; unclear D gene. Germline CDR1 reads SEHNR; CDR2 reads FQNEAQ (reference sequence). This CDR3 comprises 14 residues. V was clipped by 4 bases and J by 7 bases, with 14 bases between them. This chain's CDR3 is CASSSAEGAQPQHF. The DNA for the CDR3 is TGTGCCAGCAGCTCGGCCGAGGGTGCCCAGCCCCAGCATTTT.

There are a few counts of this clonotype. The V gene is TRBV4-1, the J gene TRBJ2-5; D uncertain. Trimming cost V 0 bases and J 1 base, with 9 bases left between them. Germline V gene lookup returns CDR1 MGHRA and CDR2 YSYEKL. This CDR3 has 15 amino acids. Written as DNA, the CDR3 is TGCGCCAGCAGCCAAGATTCGACCGTCCAAGAGACCCAGTACTTC. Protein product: CASSQDSTVQETQYF.

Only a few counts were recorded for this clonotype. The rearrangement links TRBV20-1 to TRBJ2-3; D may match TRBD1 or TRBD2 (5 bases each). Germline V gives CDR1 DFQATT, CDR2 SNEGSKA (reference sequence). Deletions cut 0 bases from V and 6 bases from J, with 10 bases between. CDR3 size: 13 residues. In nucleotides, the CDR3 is TGCAGTGCTAGAGACCCGTGGGGGGATACGCAGTATTTT. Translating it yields CSARDPWGDTQYF.

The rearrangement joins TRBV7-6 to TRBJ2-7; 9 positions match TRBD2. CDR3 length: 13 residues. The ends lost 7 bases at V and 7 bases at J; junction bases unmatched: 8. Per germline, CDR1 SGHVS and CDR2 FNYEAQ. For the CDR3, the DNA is TGTGCCAGCACCAGCGGGGGGAGGTGGGAGCAGTACGTC. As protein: CASTSGGRWEQYV.

CDR3 bases: TGCAGCGTTGAAGACCCCGACAGGGGCAATGAGCAGTTCTTC. It translates to CSVEDPDRGNEQFF. The V call is TRBV29-1, the J call TRBJ2-1; 8 nucleotides align to TRBD1. Germline CDR1 and CDR2: SQVTM and ANQGSEA. This CDR3 region has 14 residues. V was clipped by 0 bases and J by 6 bases; unmatched bases: 4.

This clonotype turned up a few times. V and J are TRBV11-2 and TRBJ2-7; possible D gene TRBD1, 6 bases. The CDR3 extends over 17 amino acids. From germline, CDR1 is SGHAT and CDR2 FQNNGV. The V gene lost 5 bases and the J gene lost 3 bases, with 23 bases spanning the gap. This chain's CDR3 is CASSHSLQGELGYEQYV. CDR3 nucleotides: TGTGCCAGCAGCCACTCTCTACAGGGAGAGTTGGGCTACGAGCAGTACGTC.

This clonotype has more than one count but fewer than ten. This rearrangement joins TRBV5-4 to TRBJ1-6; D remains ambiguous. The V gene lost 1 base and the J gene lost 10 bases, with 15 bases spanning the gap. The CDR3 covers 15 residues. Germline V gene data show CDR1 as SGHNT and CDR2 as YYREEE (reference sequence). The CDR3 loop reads CASSLLDRTESPLHF. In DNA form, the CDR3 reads TGTGCCAGCAGCTTGCTAGATCGAACGGAATCACCCCTCCACTTT. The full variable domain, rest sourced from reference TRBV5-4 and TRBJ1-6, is ETGVTQSPTHLIKTRGQQVTLRCSSQSGHNTVSWYQQALGQGPQFIFQYYREEENGRGNFPPRFSGLQFPNYSSELNVNALELDDSALYLCASSLLDRTESPLHFGNGTRLTVT.

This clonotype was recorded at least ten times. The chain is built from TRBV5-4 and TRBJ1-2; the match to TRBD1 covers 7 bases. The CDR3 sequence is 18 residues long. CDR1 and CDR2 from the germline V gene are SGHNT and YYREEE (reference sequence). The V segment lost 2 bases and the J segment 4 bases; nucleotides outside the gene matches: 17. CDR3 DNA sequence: TGTGCCAGCAGCTTCATCCCCGGGACAGCTTCGTTAGGCTATGGCTACACCTTC. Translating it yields CASSFIPGTASLGYGYTF.

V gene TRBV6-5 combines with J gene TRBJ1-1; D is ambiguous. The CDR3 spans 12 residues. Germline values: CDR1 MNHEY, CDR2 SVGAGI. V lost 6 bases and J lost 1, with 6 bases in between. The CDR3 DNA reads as TGTGCCAGCAGAGATCCGAACACTGAAGCTTTCTTT. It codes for CASRDPNTEAFF.

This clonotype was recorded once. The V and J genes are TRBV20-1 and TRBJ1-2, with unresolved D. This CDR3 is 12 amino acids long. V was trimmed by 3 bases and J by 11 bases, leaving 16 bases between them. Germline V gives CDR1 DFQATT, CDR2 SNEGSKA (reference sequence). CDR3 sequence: CSARGAGFEYTF. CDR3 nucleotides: TGCAGTGCTAGGGGTGCCGGCTTCGAATACACCTTC.

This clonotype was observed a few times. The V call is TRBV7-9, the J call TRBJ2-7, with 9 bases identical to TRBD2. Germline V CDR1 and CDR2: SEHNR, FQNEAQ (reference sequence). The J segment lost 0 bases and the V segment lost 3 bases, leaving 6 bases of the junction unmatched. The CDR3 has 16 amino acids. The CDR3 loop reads CASSFGLAKSSYEQYF. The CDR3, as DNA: TGTGCCAGCAGCTTCGGACTAGCGAAGAGCTCCTACGAGCAGTACTTC.

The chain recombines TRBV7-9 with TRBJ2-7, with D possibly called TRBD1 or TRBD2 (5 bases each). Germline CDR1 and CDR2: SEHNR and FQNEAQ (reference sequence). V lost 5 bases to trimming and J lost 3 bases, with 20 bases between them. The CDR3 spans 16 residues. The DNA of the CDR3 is TGTGCCAGCAGCCCTGGGGGAGTCAAGAAGAACTACGAGCAGTACGTC. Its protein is CASSPGGVKKNYEQYV.